The 22 T cell receptor beta chains given below trace back to one sample, sequenced in a study of cytomegalovirus exposure and HLA in healthy donors. Vbeta (60) and Jbeta (13) primers were used in the PCR. TCRdb keeps only in-frame clones here, not all; method: immunoSEQ multiplex PCR. In the table there are about 180,000 clones, over 70% of which are singletons. Sequencing input: PBMCs. These receptors originate from a woman in her thirties in good health and CMV-seropositive.

The genes are TRBV28 and TRBJ2-6, with TRBD1 matching over 7 bases. Germline lookup yields CDR1 MDHEN and CDR2 SYDVKM. Trimming cost V 6 bases and J 0 bases; bases outside gene matches: 14. The CDR3 is 19 amino acids. CDR3 DNA sequence: TGTGCCAGCAGGACCCTTACAGGGGACACCTTCTCTGGGGCCAACGTCCTGACTTTC. Translation gives CASRTLTGDTFSGANVLTF.

This clone was detected once. The CDR3 reads CASSGQGLYEQYF. The CDR3 region has the DNA TGTGCCAGCAGTGGACAGGGACTTTACGAGCAGTACTTC. V gene TRBV6-1 combines with J gene TRBJ2-7, with D perhaps matching TRBD1 (7 bases). CDR3 size: 13 residues. Trimming cost V 4 bases and J 4 bases, with 11 bases left between them. In germline, CDR1 is MNHNS, CDR2 SASEGT.

This clone was observed a single time. The chain couples TRBV11-2 to TRBJ1-1; D gene unclear. The CDR3 length is 14 residues. V was shortened by 1 base and J by 4 bases, with 10 bases between the two germline ends. Germline CDR1 is SGHAT and CDR2 is FQNNGV. The CDR3 DNA is TGTGCCAGCAGCTTAGGAACTAGGCCCACTGAAGCTTTCTTT. Protein: CASSLGTRPTEAFF.

This chain connects TRBV15 to TRBJ2-1, with a weak D call TRBD1 (6 bases). Germline-derived CDR1 and CDR2 are LNHNV and YYDKDF (reference sequence). CDR3 length equals 15 residues. Between the trimmed V and J ends, which lost 4 bases and 1 base, there was a span of 11 bases. The CDR3 region is CATSIGQGSYNEQFF. The DNA of the CDR3 is TGTGCCACCAGCATAGGGCAGGGGTCCTACAATGAGCAGTTCTTC.

This chain's CDR3 is CASSHIGGILNTEAFF. In DNA form, the CDR3 reads TGTGCCAGTAGTCATATCGGGGGGATACTGAACACTGAAGCTTTCTTT. V usage is TRBV19 and J usage is TRBJ1-1, with D tentatively TRBD1 (5 bases). This CDR3 comprises 16 residues. Germline CDR1 LNHDA, CDR2 SQIVND (reference sequence). Trimming shortened V by 5 bases and J by 0 bases, and 16 bases separated the two germline ends.

This sequence joins TRBV19 and TRBJ1-1; D gene uncertain. V was pared by 5 bases and J by 0 bases, with 7 bases between. The germline V gene has CDR1 LNHDA and CDR2 SQIVND (reference sequence). The CDR3 is 13 amino acids. The CDR3, as DNA: TGTGCCAGTAGTCCTGTCCTGAACACTGAAGCTTTCTTT. This gives the protein CASSPVLNTEAFF.

CDR3 loop: CASSGSALQFF. CDR3 DNA: TGTGCCAGCAGTGGCTCAGCGCTACAGTTCTTC. The chain is built from TRBV6-1 and TRBJ2-1; no definite D call. The germline V gene encodes CDR1 MNHNS and CDR2 SASEGT. CDR3 length: 11 amino acids. Deletions cut 4 bases from V and 13 bases from J, with 11 bases between.

The chain recombines TRBV7-2 with TRBJ2-2; D uncertain. Per the germline V gene, CDR1 is SGHTA and CDR2 is FQGNSA. Trimming cost V 5 bases and J 4 bases, with 8 bases left between them. This CDR3 has 13 amino acids. The CDR3 bases are TGTGCCAGCAGCCCCTCTAGCACCGGGGAGCTGTTTTTT. As protein: CASSPSSTGELFF.

V and J are TRBV19 and TRBJ2-7; 10 bases match TRBD1. Germline CDR1 is LNHDA and CDR2 is SQIVND (reference sequence). Trimming at V came to 7 bases and at J to 5 bases, leaving 11 bases not matched to a gene. This CDR3 region has 15 residues. The CDR3 spells CASKPQGQGPHEQYF. CDR3 nucleotide sequence: TGTGCCAGTAAACCCCAGGGACAGGGGCCACACGAGCAGTACTTC.

This sequence joins TRBV12-5 and TRBJ2-1; 13 positions agree with TRBD2. Germline trimming cut 6 bases from V and 5 bases from J; bases unmatched to any gene: 16. Germline V gene sequence: CDR1 LGHNT, CDR2 FRNRAP. This CDR3 region has 19 residues. The chain's CDR3 is CASGMRTSGSRLGNNEQFF. As DNA, the CDR3 is TGTGCTAGTGGGATGCGGACTAGCGGGAGCCGGCTAGGAAACAATGAGCAGTTCTTC.

The rearrangement links TRBV5-4 to TRBJ1-2, with a weak D call TRBD1 (5 bases). Looked up from germline, CDR1 is SGHNT and CDR2 is YYREEE (reference sequence). V lost 2 bases, J lost 8 bases, and 19 bases lay in between. CDR3 size: 15 residues. CDR3 residues: CASSFGQGGPYGYTF. DNA of the CDR3: TGTGCCAGCAGCTTTGGGCAGGGAGGGCCTTACGGCTACACCTTC.

The chain is built from TRBV28 and TRBJ2-5, with 10 bases aligning to TRBD2. This CDR3 spans 16 amino acids. Trimming cost V 2 bases and J 4 bases; bases outside gene matches: 7. The V gene's germline CDR1 is MDHEN and CDR2 SYDVKM. Written as DNA, the CDR3 is TGTGCCAGCAGTTTAAGCCTAGCGGGGGCTGGAGAGACCCAGTACTTC. Its protein is CASSLSLAGAGETQYF.

The chain joins TRBV5-6 to TRBJ2-7; weak D call: TRBD1 (6 bases). In germline, CDR1 is SGHDT, CDR2 YYEEEE. With 7 bases removed from V and 2 bases from J, the gap between germline ends came to 16 bases. This CDR3 contains 14 residues. The CDR3 nucleotides read TGTGCCAGCGTGGGGGCAGGGGCGGCCTACGAGCAGTACTTC. Encoded protein: CASVGAGAAYEQYF. The complete variable domain, with remaining parts taken from reference TRBV5-6 and TRBJ2-7, reads DAGVTQSPTHLIKTRGQQVTLRCSPKSGHDTVSWYQQALGQGPQFIFQYYEEEERQRGNFPDRFSGHQFPNYSSELNVNALLLGDSALYLCASVGAGAAYEQYFGPGTRLTVT.

This clone has more than one count but fewer than ten. The rearrangement links TRBV27 to TRBJ1-5, with D possibly being TRBD1 (5 bases). V lost 6 bases and J 0 bases, leaving 15 bases between the germline ends. Looked up from germline, CDR1 is MNHEY and CDR2 is SMNVEV (reference sequence). The CDR3 sequence is 16 residues long. In nucleotides, the CDR3 is TGTGCCAGCAGCTCAACGCAGGGTTATAGCAATCAGCCCCAGCATTTT. It specifies CASSSTQGYSNQPQHF.

The V gene is TRBV6-1, the J gene TRBJ1-2; 12 bases map to TRBD1. With V trimmed by 4 bases and J by 7 bases, 7 bases remained unmatched. CDR3 length: 15 residues. In germline, CDR1 is MNHNS, CDR2 SASEGT. The CDR3 loop is CASSASGTGGLGYTF. CDR3 bases: TGTGCCAGCAGTGCCTCCGGGACAGGGGGCCTTGGCTACACCTTC.

The chain employs TRBV19 and TRBJ1-5; 9 bases match TRBD1. The V and J ends lost 3 bases and 0 bases, in that order; junction bases with no gene match: 3. CDR3 length: 16 amino acids. Per the germline V gene, CDR1 is LNHDA and CDR2 is SQIVND (reference sequence). The CDR3 DNA follows: TGTGCCAGTAGTATGGGGACAGGGCCTAGCAATCAGCCCCAGCATTTT. This gives the protein CASSMGTGPSNQPQHF.

The CDR3 sequence is CASSLLLYTEAFF. In nucleotides, the CDR3 is TGTGCCAGCAGCTTACTACTTTACACTGAAGCTTTCTTT. V and J are TRBV7-2 and TRBJ1-1; D remains ambiguous. This CDR3 contains 13 residues. The germline gives CDR1 SGHTA, CDR2 FQGNSA. V was cut by 2 bases and J by 3 bases, with 7 bases left in between. Full variable domain (missing parts from reference TRBV7-2 and TRBJ1-1): GAGVSQSPSNKVTEKGKDVELRCDPISGHTALYWYRQSLGQGLEFLIYFQGNSAPDKSGLPSDRFSAERTGGSVSTLTIQRTQQEDSAVYLCASSLLLYTEAFFGQGTRLTVV.

The V call is TRBV19, the J call TRBJ2-1; perhaps TRBD2 as D (6 bases). V was clipped by 3 bases and J by 3 bases, with 12 bases between them. The CDR3 extends over 15 amino acids. Germline assignment: CDR1 LNHDA and CDR2 SQIVND (reference sequence). The CDR3 spells CASSITGGNYNEQFF. The DNA of the CDR3 is TGTGCCAGTAGTATTACTGGCGGGAACTACAATGAGCAGTTCTTC.

The V and J genes are TRBV30 and TRBJ1-3; possibly TRBD1 for D (5 bases). This CDR3 comprises 14 residues. Between the trimmed V and J ends, which lost 4 bases and 3 bases, there was a span of 13 bases. In germline, CDR1 is GTSNPN, CDR2 SVGIG (reference sequence). The CDR3 protein is CAWNLGGNGNTIYF. CDR3 coding DNA: TGTGCCTGGAATCTGGGGGGTAATGGAAACACCATATATTTT.

The chain has TRBV29-1 and TRBJ1-1, with a weak D call TRBD1 (5 bases). Germline values: CDR1 SQVTM, CDR2 ANQGSEA. There are 13 residues in the CDR3. The germline V and J ends were trimmed by 7 bases and 4 bases, with 16 bases remaining between them. The CDR3: CSAAKGMGTEAFF. As DNA, the CDR3 is TGCAGCGCTGCGAAGGGGATGGGCACTGAAGCTTTCTTT.

The rearrangement links TRBV5-1 to TRBJ2-7; no clear D gene. This CDR3 region has 13 residues. V was trimmed by 2 bases and J by 2 bases, leaving 8 bases between them. Per germline, CDR1 SGHRS and CDR2 YFSETQ. CDR3 sequence: CASSLTGPYEQYF. DNA for the CDR3: TGCGCCAGCAGCTTAACGGGTCCCTACGAGCAGTACTTC.

This clone was observed a handful of times. The chain joins TRBV5-5 to TRBJ2-1; 7 bases line up with TRBD2. Germline trimming cut 0 bases from V and 5 bases from J; bases unmatched to any gene: 8. CDR3 length: 16 amino acids. Germline CDR1 is SGHKS and CDR2 is YYEKEE (reference sequence). The CDR3 coding sequence is TGTGCCAGCAGCTTGGTGGGCGGGAGTGGCCACAATGAGCAGTTCTTC. Encoded protein: CASSLVGGSGHNEQFF. The whole variable domain, remainder taken from reference TRBV5-5 and TRBJ2-1, is DAGVTQSPTHLIKTRGQQVTLRCSPISGHKSVSWYQQVLGQGPQFIFQYYEKEERGRGNFPDRFSARQFPNYSSELNVNALLLGDSALYLCASSLVGGSGHNEQFFGPGTRLTVL.